This T cell receptor (beta chain) emerged from a study of blood T cell repertoires in COVID-19. Study-wide background: The origin of the acute and convalescent COVID-19 samples was the United States, Italy and Spain.

Looked up from germline, CDR1 is LGHDT and CDR2 is YNNKEL (reference sequence). Trimming removed 5 bases from V and 3 bases from J, with 13 bases in between. CDR3 length equals 14 residues. Using immunoSEQ multiplex PCR, the repertoire was profiled, and TCRdb retains in-frame clones only, with some absent. The sample lists 150,000 to 200,000 clones, roughly 88% seen once, with 4% in the top ten. The sample was peripheral blood. The clonotype originates from a woman in her twenties or thirties with acute or convalescent COVID-19. The rearrangement links TRBV3-1 (or the pseudogene TRBV3-2) to TRBJ2-5, with TRBD2 as a possible D gene (6 bases). This chain's CDR3 is CASSWRAGEETQYF. Written as DNA, the CDR3 is TGTGCCAGCAGCTGGAGGGCCGGGGAAGAGACCCAGTACTTC.